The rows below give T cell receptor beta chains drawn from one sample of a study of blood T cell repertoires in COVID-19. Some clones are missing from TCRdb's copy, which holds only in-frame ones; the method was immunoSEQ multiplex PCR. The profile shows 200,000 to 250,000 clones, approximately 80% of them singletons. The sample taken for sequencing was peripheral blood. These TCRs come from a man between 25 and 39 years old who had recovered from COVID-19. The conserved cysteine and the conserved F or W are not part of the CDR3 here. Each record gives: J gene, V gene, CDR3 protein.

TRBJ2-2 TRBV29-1 SVELQKTNTGELF
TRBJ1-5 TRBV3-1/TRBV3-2 ASSRGGPNQPQH
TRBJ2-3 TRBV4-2 ASSQGTSDVDTQY
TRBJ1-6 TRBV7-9 ASSLRGLNSPLH
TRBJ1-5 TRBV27 ASSGGNGNQPQH
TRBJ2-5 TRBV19 ASAGTGEETQY
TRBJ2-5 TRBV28 ASSLDGIQETQY
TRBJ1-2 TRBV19 ASTTEHGFYGYT
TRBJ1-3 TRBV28 ASSYSGAIGNTIY
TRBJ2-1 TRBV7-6 ASSLGLAGEGEQF
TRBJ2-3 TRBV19 ASSPNPPGTDTQY
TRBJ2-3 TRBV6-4 ASSEGLAGGATQY
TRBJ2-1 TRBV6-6 ASSYQLGTSEF
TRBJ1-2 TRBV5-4 ASSSPFVEETNYGYT
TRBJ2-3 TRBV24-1 ATSDRLTDTQY
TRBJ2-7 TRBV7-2 ASSFYNRADYEQY
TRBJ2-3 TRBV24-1 ATSEGGSTDTQY
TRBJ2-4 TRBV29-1 SGELERRPY
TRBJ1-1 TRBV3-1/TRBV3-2 ASSQDQNTEAF
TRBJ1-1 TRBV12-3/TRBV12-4 ASSLVVSEAF
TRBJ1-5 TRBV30 AWSASPPGTESNQPQH
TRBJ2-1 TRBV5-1 ASSLGDGDNEQF
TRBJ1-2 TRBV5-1 ASSTGGYGYT
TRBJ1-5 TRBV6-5 ASTTGINQPQH
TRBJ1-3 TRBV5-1 ASSLTQLTRGVGNTIY
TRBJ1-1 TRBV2 ASRRQGVPEAF
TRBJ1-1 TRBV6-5 ASSYSLQGNTEAF
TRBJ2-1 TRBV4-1 ASSQNSGGLYNEQF
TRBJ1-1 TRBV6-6 ASTPGQGATEAF
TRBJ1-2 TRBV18 ASSPPGRGDGYT
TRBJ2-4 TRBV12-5 ASGPLVIAKNIQY
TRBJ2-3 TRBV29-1 SVGLGGTDTQY
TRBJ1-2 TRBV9 ASSGRGQTNPNYGYT
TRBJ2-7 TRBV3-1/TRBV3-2 ASSLRGTGVDEQY
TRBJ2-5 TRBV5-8 ASSTGQGAEETQY
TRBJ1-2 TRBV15 ATSPRTADGYT
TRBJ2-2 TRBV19 ASSISSLGTGELF
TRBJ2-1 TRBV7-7 ASSFSGGNEQF
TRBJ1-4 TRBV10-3 AISNAGEGEKLF
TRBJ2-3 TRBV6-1 ASSRLATSTDTQY
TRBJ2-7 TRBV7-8 ASSLRTLPEQY
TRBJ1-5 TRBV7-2 ASSLEVQLNQPQH
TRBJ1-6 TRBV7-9 ASSLSLYNSPLH
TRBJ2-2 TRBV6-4 ASSDSGGTGELF
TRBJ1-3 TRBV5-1 ASSLSSSGNTIY
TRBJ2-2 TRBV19 ASSRGRPEEAGELF
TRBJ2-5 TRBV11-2 ASSESQETQY
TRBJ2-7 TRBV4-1 ASSHQREEVAYEQY
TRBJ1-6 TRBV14 ASSGAPNSPLH
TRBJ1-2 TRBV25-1 ASSDSTGFYGYT
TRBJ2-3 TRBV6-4 ASSAGETDTQY
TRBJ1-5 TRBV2 ASRDYSNQPQH